A single T cell receptor beta chain is shown here with its context. The sample originates from a study of cytomegalovirus exposure and HLA in healthy donors. The J segment lost 6 bases and the V segment lost 4 bases, leaving 11 bases of the junction unmatched. Germline-derived CDR1 and CDR2 are SGHRS and YFSETQ. The CDR3 loop spans 15 amino acids. 13 Jbeta primers and 60 Vbeta primers were used for the PCR. TCRdb keeps only in-frame clones here, not all; method: immunoSEQ multiplex PCR. This table holds some 200,000 clones. The source material was PBMCs. The receptor was derived from a boy aged 5-17 years in good health and CMV-seronegative. The chain carries TRBV5-1 and TRBJ2-3; 7 bases fit TRBD2. CDR3 DNA: TGCGCCAGCAGCCCGGTCGGCGGGGGTGGGGATACGCAGTATTTT. It specifies CASSPVGGGGDTQYF. Full variable domain (remainder filled in from reference TRBV5-1 and TRBJ2-3): KAGVTQTPRYLIKTRGQQVTLSCSPISGHRSVSWYQQTPGQGLQFLFEYFSETQRNKGNFPGRFSGRQFSNSRSEMNVSTLELGDSALYLCASSPVGGGGDTQYFGPGTRLTVL.